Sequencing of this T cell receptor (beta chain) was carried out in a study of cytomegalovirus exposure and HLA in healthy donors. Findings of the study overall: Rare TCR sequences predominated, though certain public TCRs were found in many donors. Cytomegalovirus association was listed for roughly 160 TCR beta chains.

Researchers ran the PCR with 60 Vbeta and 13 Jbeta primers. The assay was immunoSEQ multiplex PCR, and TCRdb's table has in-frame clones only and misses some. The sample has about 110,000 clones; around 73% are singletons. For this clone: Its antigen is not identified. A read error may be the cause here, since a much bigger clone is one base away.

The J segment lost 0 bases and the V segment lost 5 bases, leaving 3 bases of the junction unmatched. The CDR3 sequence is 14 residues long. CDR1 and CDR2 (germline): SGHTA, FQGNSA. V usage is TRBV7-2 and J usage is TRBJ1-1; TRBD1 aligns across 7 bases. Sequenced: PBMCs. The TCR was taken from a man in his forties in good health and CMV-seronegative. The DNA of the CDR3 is TGTGCCAGCAGCCTGGGACAGCTGAACACTGAAGCTTTCTTT. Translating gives CASSLGQLNTEAFF. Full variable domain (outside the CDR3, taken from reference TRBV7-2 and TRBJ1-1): GAGVSQSPSNKVTEKGKDVELRCDPISGHTALYWYRQSLGQGLEFLIYFQGNSAPDKSGLPSDRFSAERTGGSVSTLTIQRTQQEDSAVYLCASSLGQLNTEAFFGQGTRLTVV.